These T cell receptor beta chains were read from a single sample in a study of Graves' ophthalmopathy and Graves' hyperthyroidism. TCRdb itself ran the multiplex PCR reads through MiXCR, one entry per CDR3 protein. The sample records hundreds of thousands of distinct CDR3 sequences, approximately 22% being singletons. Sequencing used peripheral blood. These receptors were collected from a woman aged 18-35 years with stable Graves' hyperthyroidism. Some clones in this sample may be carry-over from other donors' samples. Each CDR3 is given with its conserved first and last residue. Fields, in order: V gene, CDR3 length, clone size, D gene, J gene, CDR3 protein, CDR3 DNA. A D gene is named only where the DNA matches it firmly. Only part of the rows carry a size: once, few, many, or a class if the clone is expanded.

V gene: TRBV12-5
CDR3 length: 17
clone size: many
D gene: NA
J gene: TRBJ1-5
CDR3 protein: CASGLVMGGTGNQPQHF
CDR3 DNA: TGTGCTAGTGGTTTGGTAATGGGGGGCACGGGCAATCAGCCCCAGCATTTT

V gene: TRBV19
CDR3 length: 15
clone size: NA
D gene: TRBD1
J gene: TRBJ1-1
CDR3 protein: CASTTDRVMNTEAFF
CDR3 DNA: TGTGCCAGTACCACAGACAGGGTTATGAACACTGAAGCTTTCTTT

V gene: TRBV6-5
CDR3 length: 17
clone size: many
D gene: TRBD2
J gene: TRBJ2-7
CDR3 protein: CASSYSFSGNYGYEQYF
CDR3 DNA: TGTGCCAGCAGTTACTCATTTAGCGGGAACTACGGCTACGAGCAGTACTTC

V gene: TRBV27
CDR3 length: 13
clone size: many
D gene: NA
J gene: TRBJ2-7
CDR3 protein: CASSRGDIYEQYF
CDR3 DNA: TGTGCCAGCAGTCGAGGGGACATTTACGAGCAGTACTTC

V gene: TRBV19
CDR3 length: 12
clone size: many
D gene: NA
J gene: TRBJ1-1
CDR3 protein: CASGFLRTEAFF
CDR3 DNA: TGTGCCAGTGGGTTTCTTCGGACTGAAGCTTTCTTT

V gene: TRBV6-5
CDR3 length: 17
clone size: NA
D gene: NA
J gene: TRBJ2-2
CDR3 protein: CASSYSIGAGSNGELFF
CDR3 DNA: TGTGCCAGCAGTTACTCGATAGGGGCAGGGTCCAACGGGGAGCTGTTTTTT

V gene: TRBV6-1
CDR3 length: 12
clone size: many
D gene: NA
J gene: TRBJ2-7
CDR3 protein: CASSVSSYEQYF
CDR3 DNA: TGTGCCAGCAGTGTAAGCTCCTACGAGCAGTACTTC

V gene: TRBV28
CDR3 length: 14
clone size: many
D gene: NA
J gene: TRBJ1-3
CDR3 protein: CASLAGAGGNTIYF
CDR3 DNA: TGTGCCAGCCTGGCGGGGGCGGGTGGAAACACCATATATTTT

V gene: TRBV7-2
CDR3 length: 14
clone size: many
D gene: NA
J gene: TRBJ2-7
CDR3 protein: CASSLGGTSYEQYF
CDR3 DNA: TGTGCCAGCAGCTTAGGGGGTACATCCTACGAGCAGTACTTC

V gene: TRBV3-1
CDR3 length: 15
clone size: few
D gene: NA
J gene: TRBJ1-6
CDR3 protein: CASSQEGQGRSPLHF
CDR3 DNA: TGTGCCAGCAGCCAAGAGGGGCAGGGACGATCACCCCTCCACTTT

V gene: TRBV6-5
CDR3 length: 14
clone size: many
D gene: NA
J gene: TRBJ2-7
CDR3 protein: CASSYEGMAYEQYF
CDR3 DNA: TGTGCCAGCAGTTATGAGGGGATGGCCTACGAGCAGTACTTC

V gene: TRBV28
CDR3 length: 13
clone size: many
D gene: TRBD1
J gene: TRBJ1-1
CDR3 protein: CASRGQAVSEPFF
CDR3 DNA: TGTGCCAGCAGGGGACAGGCGGTGTCGGAACCTTTCTTT

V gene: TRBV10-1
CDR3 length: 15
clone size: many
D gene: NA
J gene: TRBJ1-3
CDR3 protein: CASSESAGVGNTIYF
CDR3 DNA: TGCGCCAGCAGTGAGTCTGCAGGGGTCGGAAACACCATATATTTT

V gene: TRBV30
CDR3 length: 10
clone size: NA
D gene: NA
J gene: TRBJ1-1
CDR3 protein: CAWRGIGAFF
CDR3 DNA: TGTGCCTGGAGGGGGATAGGAGCTTTCTTT

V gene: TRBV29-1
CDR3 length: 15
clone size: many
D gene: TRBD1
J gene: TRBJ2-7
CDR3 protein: CSVEGRDRRPYEQYF
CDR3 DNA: TGCAGCGTTGAGGGGCGGGACAGGCGACCCTACGAGCAGTACTTC

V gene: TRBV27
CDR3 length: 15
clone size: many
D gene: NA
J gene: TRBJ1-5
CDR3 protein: CASSLGGGQYQPQHF
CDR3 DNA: TGTGCCAGCAGTTTGGGAGGGGGTCAATATCAGCCCCAGCATTTT

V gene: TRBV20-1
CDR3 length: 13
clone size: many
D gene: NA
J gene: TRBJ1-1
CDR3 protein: CSAPGGGDTEAFF
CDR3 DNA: TGCAGTGCCCCGGGAGGGGGGGACACTGAAGCTTTCTTT

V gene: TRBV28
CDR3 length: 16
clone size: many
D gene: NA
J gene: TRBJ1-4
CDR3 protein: CASTPRNLVLREKLFF
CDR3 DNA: TGTGCCAGCACCCCCCGGAATCTCGTACTCCGAGAAAAACTGTTTTTT

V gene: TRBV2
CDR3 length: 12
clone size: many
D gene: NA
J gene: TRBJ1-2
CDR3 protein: CASPAGPHGYTF
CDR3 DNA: TGTGCCAGCCCGGCAGGACCCCATGGCTACACCTTC

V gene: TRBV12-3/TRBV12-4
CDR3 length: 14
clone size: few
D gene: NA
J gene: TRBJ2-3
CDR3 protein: CASSFGTPADTQYF
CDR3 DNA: TGTGCCAGCAGTTTTGGGACCCCCGCAGATACGCAGTATTTT

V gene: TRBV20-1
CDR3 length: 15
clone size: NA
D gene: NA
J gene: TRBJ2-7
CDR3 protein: CSAPPNGRGSYEQYF
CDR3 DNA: TGCAGTGCCCCACCCAACGGCCGGGGCTCCTACGAGCAGTACTTC

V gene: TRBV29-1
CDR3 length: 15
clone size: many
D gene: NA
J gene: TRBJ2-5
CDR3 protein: CSVGHGGAPQETQYF
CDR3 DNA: TGCAGCGTTGGGCATGGGGGGGCCCCCCAAGAGACCCAGTACTTC

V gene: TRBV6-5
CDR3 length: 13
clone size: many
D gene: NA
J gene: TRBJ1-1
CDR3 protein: CASSSGSDTEAFF
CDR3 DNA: TGTGCCAGCAGTTCCGGGTCGGACACTGAAGCTTTCTTT

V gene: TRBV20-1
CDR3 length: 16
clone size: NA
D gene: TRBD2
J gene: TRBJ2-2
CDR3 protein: CSASSSGTTRTGELFF
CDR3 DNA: TGCAGTGCTAGTTCGAGCGGGACGACTCGCACCGGGGAGCTGTTTTTT

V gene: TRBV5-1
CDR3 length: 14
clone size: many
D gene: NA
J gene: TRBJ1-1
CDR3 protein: CASSLGSLNTEAFF
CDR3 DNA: TGCGCCAGCAGCTTGGGCAGCCTGAACACTGAAGCTTTCTTT

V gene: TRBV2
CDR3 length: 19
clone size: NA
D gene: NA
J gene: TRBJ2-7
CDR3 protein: CASTDLPPGTTLIYYEQYF
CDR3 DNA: TGTGCCAGCACCGACCTGCCTCCCGGGACCACATTAATTTACTACGAGCAGTACTTC

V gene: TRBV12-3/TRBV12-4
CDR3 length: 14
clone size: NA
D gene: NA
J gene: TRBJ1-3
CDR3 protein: CASSYSLAERTIYF
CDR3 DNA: TGTGCCAGCAGTTACTCCCTGGCCGAACGCACCATATATTTT

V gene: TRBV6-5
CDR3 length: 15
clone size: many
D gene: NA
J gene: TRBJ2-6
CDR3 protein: CASSYSSSGANVLTF
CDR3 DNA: TGTGCCAGCAGTTACTCGAGCTCTGGGGCCAACGTCCTGACTTTC

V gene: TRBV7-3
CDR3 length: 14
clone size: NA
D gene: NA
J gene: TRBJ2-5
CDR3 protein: CASSSPMTTETQYF
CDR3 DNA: TGTGCCAGCAGCTCCCCGATGACTACCGAGACCCAGTACTTC

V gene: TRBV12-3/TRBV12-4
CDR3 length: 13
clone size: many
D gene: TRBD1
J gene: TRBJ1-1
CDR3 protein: CASRNRGFTEAFF
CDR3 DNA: TGTGCCAGCAGGAACAGGGGTTTTACTGAAGCTTTCTTT

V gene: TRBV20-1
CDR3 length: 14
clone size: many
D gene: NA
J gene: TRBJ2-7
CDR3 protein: CSARAGGGFYEQYF
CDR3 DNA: TGCAGTGCTAGAGCCGGTGGTGGGTTCTACGAGCAGTACTTC

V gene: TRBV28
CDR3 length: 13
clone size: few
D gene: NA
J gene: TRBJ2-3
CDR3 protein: CATFISSTDTQYF
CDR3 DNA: TGTGCCACCTTTATCTCTAGCACAGATACGCAGTATTTT

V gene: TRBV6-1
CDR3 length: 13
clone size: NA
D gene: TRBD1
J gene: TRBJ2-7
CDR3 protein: CAGTGARDYEQYF
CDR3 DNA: TGTGCCGGGACAGGGGCAAGGGACTACGAGCAGTACTTC

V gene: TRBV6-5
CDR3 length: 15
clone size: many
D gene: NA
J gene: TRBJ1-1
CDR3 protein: CASSYGAAASTEAFF
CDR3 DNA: TGTGCCAGCAGTTATGGGGCTGCGGCGAGCACTGAAGCTTTCTTT

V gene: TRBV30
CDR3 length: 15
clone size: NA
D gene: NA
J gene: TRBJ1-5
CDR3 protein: CAWSPGVYSNQPQHF
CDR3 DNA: TGTGCCTGGAGCCCAGGGGTTTATAGCAATCAGCCCCAGCATTTT

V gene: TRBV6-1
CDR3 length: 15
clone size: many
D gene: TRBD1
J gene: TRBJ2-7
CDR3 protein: CASRGATGSSYEQYF
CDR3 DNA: TGTGCCAGCAGAGGTGCGACAGGGTCCTCCTACGAGCAGTACTTC

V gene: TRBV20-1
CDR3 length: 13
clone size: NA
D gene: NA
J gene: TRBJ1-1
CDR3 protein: CSARHIGGTEAFF
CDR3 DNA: TGCAGTGCTAGACACATCGGGGGGACTGAAGCTTTCTTT

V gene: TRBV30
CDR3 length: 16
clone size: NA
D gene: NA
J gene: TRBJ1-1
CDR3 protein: CAWAPWSGLLNTEAFF
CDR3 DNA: TGTGCCTGGGCACCTTGGTCGGGTCTCCTGAACACTGAAGCTTTCTTT

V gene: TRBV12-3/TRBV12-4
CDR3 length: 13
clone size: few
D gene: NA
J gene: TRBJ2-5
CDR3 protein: CASSFRVEETQYF
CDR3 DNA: TGTGCCAGCAGTTTCCGGGTGGAGGAGACCCAGTACTTC

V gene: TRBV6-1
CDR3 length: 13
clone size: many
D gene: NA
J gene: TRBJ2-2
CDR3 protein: CASPDRHTGELFF
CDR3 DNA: TGTGCCAGCCCGGACAGACACACCGGGGAGCTGTTTTTT

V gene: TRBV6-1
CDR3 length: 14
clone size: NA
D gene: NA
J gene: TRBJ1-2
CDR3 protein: CASRSPERHYGYTF
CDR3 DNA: TGTGCCAGCAGAAGCCCTGAAAGGCACTATGGCTACACCTTC

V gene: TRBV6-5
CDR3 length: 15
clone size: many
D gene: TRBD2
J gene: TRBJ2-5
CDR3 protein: CASSYVAGYQETQYF
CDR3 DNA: TGTGCCAGCAGCTACGTAGCGGGGTACCAAGAGACCCAGTACTTC

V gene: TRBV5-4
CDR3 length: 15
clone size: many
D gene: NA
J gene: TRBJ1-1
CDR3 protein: CASSLGGAGITEAFF
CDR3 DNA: TGTGCCAGCAGCTTGGGGGGGGCAGGGATCACTGAAGCTTTCTTT

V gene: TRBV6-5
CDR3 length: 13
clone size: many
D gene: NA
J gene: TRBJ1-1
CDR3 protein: CASSYSQVIEAFF
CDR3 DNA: TGTGCCAGCAGTTATTCACAGGTAATTGAAGCTTTCTTT

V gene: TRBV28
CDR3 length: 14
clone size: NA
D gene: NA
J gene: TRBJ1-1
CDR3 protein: CASSLGGKNTEAFF
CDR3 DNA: TGTGCCAGCAGTTTAGGGGGAAAGAACACTGAAGCTTTCTTT

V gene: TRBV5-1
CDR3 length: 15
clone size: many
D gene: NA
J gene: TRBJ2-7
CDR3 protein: CASSLDRAFSYEQYF
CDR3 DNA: TGCGCCAGCAGCTTGGATCGTGCCTTCTCCTACGAGCAGTACTTC

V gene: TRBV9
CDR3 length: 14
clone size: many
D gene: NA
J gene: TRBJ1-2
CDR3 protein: CASSVDGQEYGYTF
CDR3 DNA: TGTGCCAGCAGCGTAGATGGTCAGGAATATGGCTACACCTTC

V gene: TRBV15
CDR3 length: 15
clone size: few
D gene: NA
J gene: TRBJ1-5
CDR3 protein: CATSRGGGPYQPQHF
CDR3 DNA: TGTGCCACCAGCAGAGGGGGGGGCCCCTATCAGCCCCAGCATTTT

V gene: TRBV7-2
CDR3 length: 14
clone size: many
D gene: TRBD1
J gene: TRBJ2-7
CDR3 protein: CASSWDRGRYEQYF
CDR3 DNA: TGTGCCAGCAGCTGGGACAGGGGGCGTTACGAGCAGTACTTC

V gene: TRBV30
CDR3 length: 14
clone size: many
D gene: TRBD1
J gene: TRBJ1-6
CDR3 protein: CAWADRGGNSPLHF
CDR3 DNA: TGTGCCTGGGCGGACAGGGGGGGAAATTCACCCCTCCACTTT

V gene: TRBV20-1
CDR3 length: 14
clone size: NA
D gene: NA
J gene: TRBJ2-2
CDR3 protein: CSARMGMDTGELFF
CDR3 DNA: TGCAGTGCTAGGATGGGTATGGACACCGGGGAGCTGTTTTTT